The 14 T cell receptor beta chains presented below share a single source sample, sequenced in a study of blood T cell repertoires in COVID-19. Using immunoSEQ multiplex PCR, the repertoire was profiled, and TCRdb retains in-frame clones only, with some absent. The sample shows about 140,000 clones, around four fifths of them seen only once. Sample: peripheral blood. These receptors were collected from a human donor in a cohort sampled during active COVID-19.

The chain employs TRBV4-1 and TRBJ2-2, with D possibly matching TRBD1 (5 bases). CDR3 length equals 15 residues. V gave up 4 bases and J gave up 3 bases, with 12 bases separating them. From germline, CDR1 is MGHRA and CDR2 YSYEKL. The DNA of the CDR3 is TGCGCCAGCAGCCCGGTTCTAGGGGACACCGGGGAGCTGTTTTTT. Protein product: CASSPVLGDTGELFF.

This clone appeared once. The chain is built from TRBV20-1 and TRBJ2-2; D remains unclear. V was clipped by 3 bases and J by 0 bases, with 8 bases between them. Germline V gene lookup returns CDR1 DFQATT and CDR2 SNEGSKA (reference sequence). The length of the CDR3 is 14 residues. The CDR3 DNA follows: TGCAGTGCTAGTAGACAAGCGAACACCGGGGAGCTGTTTTTT. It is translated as CSASRQANTGELFF.

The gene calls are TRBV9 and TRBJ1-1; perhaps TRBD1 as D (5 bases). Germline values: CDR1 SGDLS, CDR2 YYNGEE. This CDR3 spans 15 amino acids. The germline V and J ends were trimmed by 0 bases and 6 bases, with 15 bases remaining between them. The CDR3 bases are TGTGCCAGCAGCGTAGTTGGTCGGGGGAGTGCTGAAGCTTTCTTT. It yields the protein CASSVVGRGSAEAFF.

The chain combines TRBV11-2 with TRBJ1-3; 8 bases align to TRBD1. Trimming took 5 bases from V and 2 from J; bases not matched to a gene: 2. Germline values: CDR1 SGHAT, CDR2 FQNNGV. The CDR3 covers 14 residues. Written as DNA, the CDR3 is TGTGCCAGCAGCAAGGACAGGGCTGGAAACACCATATATTTT. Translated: CASSKDRAGNTIYF.

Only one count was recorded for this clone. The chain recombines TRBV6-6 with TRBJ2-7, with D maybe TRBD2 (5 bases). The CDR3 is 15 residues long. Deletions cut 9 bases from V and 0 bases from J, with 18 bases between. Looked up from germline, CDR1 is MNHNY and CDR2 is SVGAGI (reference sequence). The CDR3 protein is CASQTLGTGSYEQYF. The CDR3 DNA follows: TGTGCCAGTCAAACACTAGGTACCGGCTCCTACGAGCAGTACTTC.

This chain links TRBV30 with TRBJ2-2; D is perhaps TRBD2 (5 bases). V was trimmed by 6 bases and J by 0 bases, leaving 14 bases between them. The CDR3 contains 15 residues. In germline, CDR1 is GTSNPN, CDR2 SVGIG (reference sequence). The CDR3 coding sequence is TGTGCCTGCGCTCGAGGAGGCGCGAACACCGGGGAGCTGTTTTTT. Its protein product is CACARGGANTGELFF.

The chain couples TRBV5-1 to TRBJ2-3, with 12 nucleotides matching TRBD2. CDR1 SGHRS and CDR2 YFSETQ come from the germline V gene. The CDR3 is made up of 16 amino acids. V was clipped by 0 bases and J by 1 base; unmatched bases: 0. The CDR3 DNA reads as TGCGCCAGCAGCTTGGGACTAGCGGGAGGCACAGATACGCAGTATTTT. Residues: CASSLGLAGGTDTQYF.

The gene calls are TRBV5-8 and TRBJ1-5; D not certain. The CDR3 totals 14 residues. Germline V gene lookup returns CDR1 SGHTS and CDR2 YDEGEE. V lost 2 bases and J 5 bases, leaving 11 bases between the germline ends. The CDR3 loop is CASSFRQAHQPQHF. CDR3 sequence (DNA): TGTGCCAGCAGCTTTCGCCAAGCCCATCAGCCCCAGCATTTT. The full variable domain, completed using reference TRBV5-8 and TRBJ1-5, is EAGVTQSPTHLIKTRGQQATLRCSPISGHTSVYWYQQALGLGLQFLLWYDEGEERNRGNFPPRFSGRQFPNYSSELNVNALELEDSALYLCASSFRQAHQPQHFGDGTRLSIL.

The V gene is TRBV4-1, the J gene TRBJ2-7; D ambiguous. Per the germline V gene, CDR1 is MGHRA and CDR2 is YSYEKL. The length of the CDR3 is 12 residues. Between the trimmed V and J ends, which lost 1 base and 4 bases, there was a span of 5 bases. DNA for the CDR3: TGCGCCAGCAGCCAAGGTCCTTACGAGCAGTACTTC. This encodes CASSQGPYEQYF.

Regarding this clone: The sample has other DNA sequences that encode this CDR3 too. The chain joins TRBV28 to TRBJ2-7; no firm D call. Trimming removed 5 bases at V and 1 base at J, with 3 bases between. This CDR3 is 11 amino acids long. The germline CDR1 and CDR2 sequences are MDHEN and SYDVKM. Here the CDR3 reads CASSISYEQYF. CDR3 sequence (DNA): TGTGCCAGCAGTATATCCTACGAGCAGTACTTC.

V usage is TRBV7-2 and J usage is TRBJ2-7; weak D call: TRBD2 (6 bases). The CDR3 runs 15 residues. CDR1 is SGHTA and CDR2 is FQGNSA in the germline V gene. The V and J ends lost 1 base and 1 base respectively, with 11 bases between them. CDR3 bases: TGTGCCAGCAGCTTAGACGGAGGGCCGTCCTACGAGCAGTACTTC. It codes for CASSLDGGPSYEQYF.

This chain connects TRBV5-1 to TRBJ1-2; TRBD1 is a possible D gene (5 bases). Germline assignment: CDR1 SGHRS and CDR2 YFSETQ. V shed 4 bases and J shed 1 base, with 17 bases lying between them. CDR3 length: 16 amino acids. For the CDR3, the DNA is TGCGCCAGCAGCCCAAGGAGACAGAATAATAACTATGGCTACACCTTC. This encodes CASSPRRQNNNYGYTF.

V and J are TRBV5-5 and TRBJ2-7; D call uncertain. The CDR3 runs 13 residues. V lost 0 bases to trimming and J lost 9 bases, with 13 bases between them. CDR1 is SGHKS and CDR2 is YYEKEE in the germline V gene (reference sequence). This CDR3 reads CASSLGADTGQYF. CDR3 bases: TGTGCCAGCAGCTTGGGAGCCGATACGGGGCAGTACTTC.

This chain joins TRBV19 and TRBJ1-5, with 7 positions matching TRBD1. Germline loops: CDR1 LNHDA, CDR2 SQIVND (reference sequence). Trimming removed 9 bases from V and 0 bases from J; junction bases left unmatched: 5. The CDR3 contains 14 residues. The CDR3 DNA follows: TGTGCCAGCTCTGACAGGGTTAGCAATCAGCCCCAGCATTTT. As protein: CASSDRVSNQPQHF. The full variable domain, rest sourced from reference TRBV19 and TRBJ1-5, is DGGITQSPKYLFRKEGQNVTLSCEQNLNHDAMYWYRQDPGQGLRLIYYSQIVNDFQKGDIAEGYSVSREKKESFPLTVTSAQKNPTAFYLCASSDRVSNQPQHFGDGTRLSIL.